A selection of T cell receptor beta chains follows, all from one sample in a study of blood T cell repertoires in COVID-19. The protocol was immunoSEQ multiplex PCR, while the TCRdb copy is restricted to in-frame clones and leaves out a portion. The sample records more than 200,000 clones, approximately 86% being singletons. The source material was peripheral blood. The receptors derive from a man at least 80 years old with acute or convalescent COVID-19. CDR3s leave out the opening cysteine and the closing phenylalanine or tryptophan. The listing skips clone size in some rows; elsewhere it reads once, few, many or a size class.

TRBJ1-2	TRBV7-2	9	.	ASSNRGSYT
TRBJ2-5	TRBV7-2	13	.	ASSNGLAGQETQY
TRBJ1-4	TRBV7-2	11	.	ASSLDRVEKLF
TRBJ1-1	TRBV27	12	once	ASSFRQGSTEAF
TRBJ2-1	TRBV7-2	11	.	ASSLGSYNEQF
TRBJ1-2	TRBV6-6	16	.	ASSQIRDRGLVSYGYT
TRBJ2-7	TRBV15	11	.	ATSRDRGYEQY
TRBJ2-5	TRBV11-2	13	.	ASSLRGYRQETQY
TRBJ1-2	TRBV11-2	12	.	ASSLDRGDYGYT
TRBJ2-7	TRBV19	14	few	ASSLAVGSSSYEQY